These T cell receptor beta chains were read from a single sample in a study of blood T cell repertoires in COVID-19. Sequenced by immunoSEQ multiplex PCR; TCRdb stores in-frame clones only, minus some. Of around 57,000 clones listed, more than 90% are singletons. The source material was peripheral blood. The receptors come from a man in his fifties with acute or convalescent COVID-19. Each CDR3 is given with its conserved first and last residue. The D gene is left open where the match is weak. Some rows mark clone size as missing; the rest say once, few, many or name a class of expanded clone.

CDR3 DNA: TGCGCCAGCAGCCAAGCTGATAGCTCCTACAATGAGCAGTTCTTC
CDR3 protein: CASSQADSSYNEQFF
J gene: TRBJ2-1
V gene: TRBV4-1
clone size: -
D gene: -

CDR3 DNA: TGTGCCAGCTTCTCTTGGACAGGGGGCATGAATGAGCAGTTCTTC
CDR3 protein: CASFSWTGGMNEQFF
J gene: TRBJ2-1
V gene: TRBV19
clone size: -
D gene: TRBD1

CDR3 DNA: TGTGCCAGCAGGCGGACAGGGGGCGTGGAGACCCAGTACTTC
CDR3 protein: CASRRTGGVETQYF
J gene: TRBJ2-5
V gene: TRBV2
clone size: -
D gene: TRBD1

CDR3 DNA: TGTGCCAGCAGGCTTAGCGGGCTAGCCAAAAACATTCAGTACTTC
CDR3 protein: CASRLSGLAKNIQYF
J gene: TRBJ2-4
V gene: TRBV6-5
clone size: -
D gene: TRBD2

CDR3 DNA: TGTGCCAGCAGCCCGGGACAGGGTGGCTACGAGCAGTACTTC
CDR3 protein: CASSPGQGGYEQYF
J gene: TRBJ2-7
V gene: TRBV2
clone size: -
D gene: TRBD1

CDR3 DNA: TGTGCCAGCAGCTTATACGGGGATGGTCATCCCTACGAGCAGTACTTC
CDR3 protein: CASSLYGDGHPYEQYF
J gene: TRBJ2-7
V gene: TRBV7-8
clone size: -
D gene: -

CDR3 DNA: TGTGCCAGTAGTATGGGGAGCGGCACCGGGGAGCTGTTTTTT
CDR3 protein: CASSMGSGTGELFF
J gene: TRBJ2-2
V gene: TRBV19
clone size: -
D gene: -

CDR3 DNA: TGCGCCAGCAAATCACCAAGGGACAGGGGTCATGGCTACACCTTC
CDR3 protein: CASKSPRDRGHGYTF
J gene: TRBJ1-2
V gene: TRBV5-1
clone size: -
D gene: TRBD1

CDR3 DNA: TGTGCCACCAGCAGAGGGATTAGCGGGAGCGACGAGCAGTACTTC
CDR3 protein: CATSRGISGSDEQYF
J gene: TRBJ2-7
V gene: TRBV15
clone size: -
D gene: TRBD2

CDR3 DNA: TGTGCCAGCCTAGGGACTAGCGGGTACAATGAGCAGTTCTTC
CDR3 protein: CASLGTSGYNEQFF
J gene: TRBJ2-1
V gene: TRBV2
clone size: -
D gene: TRBD2

CDR3 DNA: TGTGCCAGCAACAATGGGGGGGGAGGCGAGACCCAGTACTTC
CDR3 protein: CASNNGGGGETQYF
J gene: TRBJ2-5
V gene: TRBV6-6
clone size: -
D gene: TRBD2

CDR3 DNA: TGTGCCAGCACCCCAGGGAAGGGCGGACGGAGCTCACCCCTCCACTTT
CDR3 protein: CASTPGKGGRSSPLHF
J gene: TRBJ1-6
V gene: TRBV2
clone size: -
D gene: -

CDR3 DNA: TGTGCCATCAGTGACCAGGGTCTAAATGAAAAACTGTTTTTT
CDR3 protein: CAISDQGLNEKLFF
J gene: TRBJ1-4
V gene: TRBV10-3
clone size: -
D gene: -

CDR3 DNA: TGTGCCAGCAGCCCCCCCCCTAGGGCGCGGAGGTACAATGAGCAGTTCTTC
CDR3 protein: CASSPPPRARRYNEQFF
J gene: TRBJ2-1
V gene: TRBV7-9
clone size: -
D gene: -

CDR3 DNA: TGTGCCAGCACCCACGCAGCGGGAGGCCTCACCGGGGAGCTGTTTTTT
CDR3 protein: CASTHAAGGLTGELFF
J gene: TRBJ2-2
V gene: TRBV3-1/TRBV3-2
clone size: -
D gene: TRBD2

CDR3 DNA: TGTGCCAGCAGCCCAAGGACAGGGGGTCACACTGAAGCTTTCTTT
CDR3 protein: CASSPRTGGHTEAFF
J gene: TRBJ1-1
V gene: TRBV11-3
clone size: -
D gene: TRBD1

CDR3 DNA: TGTGCCAGCAGCTTACCGGGCCCGGGGTACGAGCAGTACTTC
CDR3 protein: CASSLPGPGYEQYF
J gene: TRBJ2-7
V gene: TRBV7-9
clone size: -
D gene: -

CDR3 DNA: TGTGCCAGCAGTTACCTGGGACAGCAAAAACTGTTTTTT
CDR3 protein: CASSYLGQQKLFF
J gene: TRBJ1-4
V gene: TRBV6-2/TRBV6-3
clone size: -
D gene: TRBD1

CDR3 DNA: TGTGCCAGTAGTATAGAGGTTGGGACAAAGACCCAGTACTTC
CDR3 protein: CASSIEVGTKTQYF
J gene: TRBJ2-5
V gene: TRBV19
clone size: -
D gene: -

CDR3 DNA: TGCGCCAGCAGCTTGACGCCAGATAGCAATCAGCCCCAGCATTTT
CDR3 protein: CASSLTPDSNQPQHF
J gene: TRBJ1-5
V gene: TRBV5-1
clone size: -
D gene: -

CDR3 DNA: TGTGCCAGTAGTATCCGACAGGGTTGGAATTCACCCCTCCACTTT
CDR3 protein: CASSIRQGWNSPLHF
J gene: TRBJ1-6
V gene: TRBV19
clone size: -
D gene: TRBD1

CDR3 DNA: TGTGCCAGCAGCGTAAAAGCGGGAGGAAACACCGGGGAGCTGTTTTTT
CDR3 protein: CASSVKAGGNTGELFF
J gene: TRBJ2-2
V gene: TRBV9
clone size: -
D gene: TRBD2

CDR3 DNA: TGTGCCAGCTCACCGACTAGCGGGTCCTACAATGAGCAGTTCTTC
CDR3 protein: CASSPTSGSYNEQFF
J gene: TRBJ2-1
V gene: TRBV18
clone size: -
D gene: TRBD2

CDR3 DNA: TGTGCCAGCAGCGTATCCACTAGCGGGAGTGATGAGCAGTTCTTC
CDR3 protein: CASSVSTSGSDEQFF
J gene: TRBJ2-1
V gene: TRBV9
clone size: once
D gene: TRBD2

CDR3 DNA: TGTGCCAGCAGGCGTGGGACTAGCGGAGACAATGAGCAGTTCTTC
CDR3 protein: CASRRGTSGDNEQFF
J gene: TRBJ2-1
V gene: TRBV6-5
clone size: few
D gene: TRBD2

CDR3 DNA: TGTGCCAGCAGTCCTTCGGGAGGGAGCGGGTACGAGCAGTACTTC
CDR3 protein: CASSPSGGSGYEQYF
J gene: TRBJ2-7
V gene: TRBV25-1
clone size: -
D gene: TRBD2

CDR3 DNA: TGTGCCAGCACTATAACTAGCGGGTCTGCAGATACGCAGTATTTT
CDR3 protein: CASTITSGSADTQYF
J gene: TRBJ2-3
V gene: TRBV6-5
clone size: -
D gene: TRBD2

CDR3 DNA: TGCGCCAGCAGCTTGGAGGGGACAGGGGGCCCCTACGAGCAGTACTTC
CDR3 protein: CASSLEGTGGPYEQYF
J gene: TRBJ2-7
V gene: TRBV5-1
clone size: once
D gene: TRBD1

CDR3 DNA: TGTGCCAGCAGGAAGACAGTGAACACTGAAGCTTTCTTT
CDR3 protein: CASRKTVNTEAFF
J gene: TRBJ1-1
V gene: TRBV6-5
clone size: -
D gene: -

CDR3 DNA: TGTGCCAGCAGCTTAGGCACAGGGGTGGACTATGGCTACACCTTC
CDR3 protein: CASSLGTGVDYGYTF
J gene: TRBJ1-2
V gene: TRBV11-3
clone size: -
D gene: TRBD1

CDR3 DNA: TGTGCCAGCAGCTTCGGGACTAGCGCTGCCGACACAGATACGCAGTATTTT
CDR3 protein: CASSFGTSAADTDTQYF
J gene: TRBJ2-3
V gene: TRBV13
clone size: -
D gene: TRBD2

CDR3 DNA: TGTGCCAGCAGCTCAAGACGACTAGCGGGGTCCTACGAGCAGTACTTC
CDR3 protein: CASSSRRLAGSYEQYF
J gene: TRBJ2-7
V gene: TRBV5-6
clone size: -
D gene: TRBD2

CDR3 DNA: TGTGCCAGCAGTTACTCGCAGGGGGCGCGAGAAAAACTGTTTTTT
CDR3 protein: CASSYSQGAREKLFF
J gene: TRBJ1-4
V gene: TRBV6-5
clone size: -
D gene: TRBD1

CDR3 DNA: TGTGCCAGTAGGGGTACGGACTATGGCTACACCTTC
CDR3 protein: CASRGTDYGYTF
J gene: TRBJ1-2
V gene: TRBV6-6
clone size: -
D gene: -

CDR3 DNA: TGTGCCAGCAGCCCGATGACTGGACAGCCAGCTTTCTTT
CDR3 protein: CASSPMTGQPAFF
J gene: TRBJ1-1
V gene: TRBV3-1/TRBV3-2
clone size: -
D gene: -

CDR3 DNA: TGCGCCAGCAGCCAAACAGACAGGGGCCTGTATTCACCCCTCCACTTT
CDR3 protein: CASSQTDRGLYSPLHF
J gene: TRBJ1-6
V gene: TRBV4-1
clone size: -
D gene: TRBD1

CDR3 DNA: TGTGCCAGCAGCCCGGGAGGCTCTGGAAACACCATATATTTT
CDR3 protein: CASSPGGSGNTIYF
J gene: TRBJ1-3
V gene: TRBV11-2
clone size: -
D gene: -

CDR3 DNA: TGCGCCAGCAGTGAGATTGGGAGACCCCACACCGGGGAGCTGTTTTTT
CDR3 protein: CASSEIGRPHTGELFF
J gene: TRBJ2-2
V gene: TRBV10-2
clone size: -
D gene: -

CDR3 DNA: TGTGCCTGGAGGGGGGGACAGGGAAATTCACCCCTCCACTTT
CDR3 protein: CAWRGGQGNSPLHF
J gene: TRBJ1-6
V gene: TRBV30
clone size: -
D gene: TRBD1

CDR3 DNA: TGTGCCAGAGACCGGGACAGCTTTCGGTACGAGCAGTACTTC
CDR3 protein: CARDRDSFRYEQYF
J gene: TRBJ2-7
V gene: TRBV21-1
clone size: -
D gene: -

CDR3 DNA: TGTGCCAGCAGCAACGACGGGGAGCTGTACCAAGAGACCCAGTACTTC
CDR3 protein: CASSNDGELYQETQYF
J gene: TRBJ2-5
V gene: TRBV3-1/TRBV3-2
clone size: -
D gene: -

CDR3 DNA: TGCAGTGCTTGGACAGGGGGTGGCTACACCTTC
CDR3 protein: CSAWTGGGYTF
J gene: TRBJ1-2
V gene: TRBV20-1
clone size: -
D gene: TRBD1

CDR3 DNA: TGCGCCAGCAAAACTTCGAGCGGGAAACTCAATGAGCAGTTCTTC
CDR3 protein: CASKTSSGKLNEQFF
J gene: TRBJ2-1
V gene: TRBV10-2
clone size: -
D gene: TRBD2

CDR3 DNA: TGTGCCAGCAGTTCCACCTATAATTCACCCCTCCACTTT
CDR3 protein: CASSSTYNSPLHF
J gene: TRBJ1-6
V gene: TRBV6-5
clone size: -
D gene: -

CDR3 DNA: TGTGCCAGCAGCGTCCGCGGGAGCGCGAGCTCCTACGAGCAGTACTTC
CDR3 protein: CASSVRGSASSYEQYF
J gene: TRBJ2-7
V gene: TRBV9
clone size: -
D gene: TRBD2

CDR3 DNA: TGTGCCAGCTCGGGACAGGGGGCTTCCACAGATACGCAGTATTTT
CDR3 protein: CASSGQGASTDTQYF
J gene: TRBJ2-3
V gene: TRBV18
clone size: -
D gene: TRBD1

CDR3 DNA: TGTGCCAGCAGCCTCGAACTAGCGGGAGGTAACTACGAGCAGTACTTC
CDR3 protein: CASSLELAGGNYEQYF
J gene: TRBJ2-7
V gene: TRBV4-2
clone size: -
D gene: TRBD2

CDR3 DNA: TGCGCCAGCAGCTCCCTGGCGGGCCGAGACACCGGGGAGCTGTTTTTT
CDR3 protein: CASSSLAGRDTGELFF
J gene: TRBJ2-2
V gene: TRBV5-1
clone size: -
D gene: -